This TCR beta chain was documented in a study of control samples from healthy donors and cancer patients. Germline V gene lookup returns CDR1 SGHRS and CDR2 YFSETQ. This CDR3 region has 18 residues. V gave up 4 bases and J gave up 0 bases; unmatched junction bases: 7. Generated by immunoSEQ multiplex PCR, the TCRdb table keeps only in-frame clones and is missing some. The sample has 70,000 to 95,000 clones, 93% seen once. The clonotype originates from a woman between 40 and 50 years old with lung cancer. The chain recombines TRBV5-1 with TRBJ2-1, with TRBD2 matching over 13 bases. The sequenced sample consisted of PBMCs. The DNA for the CDR3 is TGCGCCAGCAGCCCCGGGACTAGCGGGACCCTCTCCTACAATGAGCAGTTCTTC. Protein product: CASSPGTSGTLSYNEQFF.